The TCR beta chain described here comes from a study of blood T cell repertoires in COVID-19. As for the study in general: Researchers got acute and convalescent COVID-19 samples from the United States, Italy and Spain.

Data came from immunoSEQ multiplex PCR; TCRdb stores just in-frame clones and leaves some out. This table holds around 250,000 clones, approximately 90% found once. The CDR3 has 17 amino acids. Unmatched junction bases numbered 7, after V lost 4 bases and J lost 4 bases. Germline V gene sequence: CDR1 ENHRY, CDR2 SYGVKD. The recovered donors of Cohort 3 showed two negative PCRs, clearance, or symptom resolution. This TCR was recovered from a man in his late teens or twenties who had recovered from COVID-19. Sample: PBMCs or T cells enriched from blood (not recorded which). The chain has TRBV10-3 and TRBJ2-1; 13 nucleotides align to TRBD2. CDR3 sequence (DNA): TGTGCCATCAGTGGTGGGACTAGCGGGGACCGTTACAATGAGCAGTTCTTC. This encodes CAISGGTSGDRYNEQFF.